This passage covers 9 T cell receptor beta chains from one sample sequenced in a study of CD4 T cells in relation to SARS-CoV-2 and coronaviruses. Unexposed donor CD4+ T cells date from about 2011-2018, before the COVID-19 pandemic. Profiled with immunoSEQ multiplex PCR; TCRdb holds only in-frame clones, not every one. The data contain about 59,000 clones, roughly 88% of them seen just once; the ten biggest clones take up 1.4%. Sequenced input: memory CD4+ T cells from PBMCs. The source of these receptors is a human donor in good health.

The J gene is TRBJ2-2, the V gene TRBV14, with 8 nucleotides matching TRBD1. CDR1 SGHDN and CDR2 FVKESK come from the germline V gene. The ends lost 4 bases at V and 0 bases at J; junction bases unmatched: 1. The CDR3 is 15 residues long. The CDR3 nucleotides read TGTGCCAGCAGCCGACAGGGGACGAACACCGGGGAGCTGTTTTTT. It translates to CASSRQGTNTGELFF.

The rearrangement uses TRBV21-1 and TRBJ2-7; the D call in the table, TRBD2, was not verified against the DNA. TRBV21-1 is a documented pseudogene. The CDR3 has 16 amino acids. The CDR3 DNA is TGTGCCAGCGACACGATGACTAGCGGGAGGATCTACGAGCAGTACTTC. Residues: CASDTMTSGRIYEQYF.

The V call is TRBV15, the J call TRBJ1-6, with D perhaps TRBD1 (6 bases). Trimming stripped 0 bases from V and 6 bases from J, with 12 bases between. In germline, CDR1 is LNHNV, CDR2 YYDKDF (reference sequence). The CDR3 has 16 amino acids. The CDR3 DNA reads as TGTGCCACCAGCAGAGATCAGGACAGTCTTAATTCACCCCTCCACTTT. Its translation: CATSRDQDSLNSPLHF.

Only a few counts were recorded for this clone. The chain couples TRBV5-4 to TRBJ2-2; 7 nucleotides match TRBD2. CDR1 and CDR2 from the germline V gene are SGHNT and YYREEE (reference sequence). The CDR3 extends over 16 amino acids. The ends lost 3 bases at V and 0 bases at J; junction bases unmatched: 5. The CDR3 loop is CASSSLAGSNTGELFF. The CDR3 coding sequence is TGTGCCAGCAGCTCGTTAGCGGGCTCGAACACCGGGGAGCTGTTTTTT.

V usage is TRBV21-1 and J usage is TRBJ2-7; the table names TRBD2, a call not compared with the DNA. TRBV21-1 is marked as a pseudogene. The CDR3 loop spans 16 amino acids. This CDR3 reads CASSAPLDGRPYEQYF. CDR3 DNA: TGTGCCAGCAGCGCTCCGTTGGACGGGAGACCCTACGAGCAGTACTTC.

A few counts support this clone. J is TRBJ2-2 and V is TRBV30, with 9 bases lining up with TRBD1. The trim removed 3 bases at V and 6 bases at J, leaving 2 bases unmatched. The CDR3 extends over 13 amino acids. CDR1 and CDR2 from the germline V gene are GTSNPN and SVGIG (reference sequence). DNA for the CDR3: TGTGCCTGGAGGGGACAGGGCCCCGGGGAGCTGTTTTTT. It is translated as CAWRGQGPGELFF.

The chain is built from TRBV11-2 and TRBJ2-7, with D possibly being TRBD2 (5 bases). CDR1 and CDR2 from the germline V gene are SGHAT and FQNNGV. The V and J ends lost 5 bases and 0 bases respectively, with 11 bases between them. The CDR3 has 14 amino acids. Here the CDR3 DNA reads TGTGCCAGCAGCATCGGAGGCGGCTCCTACGAGCAGTACTTC. It translates to CASSIGGGSYEQYF.

The genes are TRBV6-5 and TRBJ2-5; 8 bases fit TRBD2. The CDR3 is made up of 14 amino acids. The V gene end was trimmed by 7 bases and the J gene end by 4 bases; junction bases not matched to a gene: 8. The germline V gene encodes CDR1 MNHEY and CDR2 SVGAGI. CDR3 sequence reads: CASNPGGIRETQYF. In DNA, the CDR3 is TGTGCCAGCAATCCGGGGGGGATTCGAGAGACCCAGTACTTC.

V usage is TRBV7-9 and J usage is TRBJ1-4; D is unresolved. Germline V gene sequence: CDR1 SEHNR, CDR2 FQNEAQ (reference sequence). Between the trimmed V and J ends, which lost 5 bases and 7 bases, there was a span of 20 bases. This CDR3 has 16 residues. This CDR3 reads CASSPNSAGFAEKLFF. Here the CDR3 DNA reads TGTGCCAGCAGCCCGAATTCTGCGGGGTTCGCTGAAAAACTGTTTTTT.